This TCR beta chain was recovered during a study of shared clonotypes between healthy human individuals. Trimming cost V 2 bases and J 4 bases, with 13 bases left between them. The CDR3 sequence is 15 residues long. Germline CDR1 is MGHDK and CDR2 is SYGVNS. TCRdb keeps only in-frame clones here, not all; method: immunoSEQ multiplex PCR. The table includes about 2.1 million clones, about 93% detected once. Naive CD8 cells lacked CD45RO and underwent positive selection for CCR7, leaving out terminally differentiated effector memory CD45RA+ cells. The J gene is TRBJ2-3, the V gene TRBV25-1, with D possibly matching TRBD1 (5 bases). This TCR derives from a man younger than 30 in good health. Some clones in this sample may be carry-over from other donors' samples. The sample taken for sequencing was naive CD8+ T cells from PBMCs. The chain's CDR3 is CASSERGVGPDTQYF. The CDR3 DNA reads as TGTGCCAGCAGTGAACGAGGCGTGGGGCCAGATACGCAGTATTTT.